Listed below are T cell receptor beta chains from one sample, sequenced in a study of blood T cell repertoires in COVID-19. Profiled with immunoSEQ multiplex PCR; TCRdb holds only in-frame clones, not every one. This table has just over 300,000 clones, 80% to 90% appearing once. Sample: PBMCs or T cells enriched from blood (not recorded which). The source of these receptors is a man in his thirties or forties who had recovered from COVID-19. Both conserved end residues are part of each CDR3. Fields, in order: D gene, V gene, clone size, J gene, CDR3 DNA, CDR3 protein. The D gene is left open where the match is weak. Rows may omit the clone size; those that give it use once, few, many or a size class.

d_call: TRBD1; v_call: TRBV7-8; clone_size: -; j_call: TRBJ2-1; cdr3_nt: TGTGCCAGCAGCCCCGGGACAGGGGGTTACAATGAGCAGTTCTTC; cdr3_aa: CASSPGTGGYNEQFF
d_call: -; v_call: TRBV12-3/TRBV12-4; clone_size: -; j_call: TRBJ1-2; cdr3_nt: TGTGCCAGCAGTACAACCATGGATGGCTACACCTTC; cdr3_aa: CASSTTMDGYTF
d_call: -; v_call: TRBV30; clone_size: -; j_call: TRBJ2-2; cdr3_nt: TGTGCCTGGAAATCTTTGGGGGGAGACGGGGAGCTGTTTTTT; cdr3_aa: CAWKSLGGDGELFF
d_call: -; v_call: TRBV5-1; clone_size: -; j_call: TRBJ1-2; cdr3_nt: TGCGCCAGCAGCCCCCCGTACGGGGACTATGGCTACACCTTC; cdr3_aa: CASSPPYGDYGYTF
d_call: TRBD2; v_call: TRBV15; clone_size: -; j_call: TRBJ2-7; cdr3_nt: TGTGCCACCAGCACCGGGGCTAGCGGGGGTAGCTCCTACGAGCAGTACTTC; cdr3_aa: CATSTGASGGSSYEQYF
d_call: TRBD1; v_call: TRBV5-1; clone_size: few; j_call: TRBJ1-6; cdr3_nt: TGCGCCACCACTCCCGGGACAGGGGCCTCACCCCTCCACTTT; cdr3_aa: CATTPGTGASPLHF
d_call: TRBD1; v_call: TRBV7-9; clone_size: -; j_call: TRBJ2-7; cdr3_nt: TGTGCCAGCAGCTTTACGGACAGGGCCTACGAGCAGTACTTC; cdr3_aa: CASSFTDRAYEQYF
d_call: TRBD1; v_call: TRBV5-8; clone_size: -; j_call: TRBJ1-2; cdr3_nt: TGTGCCAGCAGTTTCATCCTCGGGACAGGGAGCGGCTACACCTTC; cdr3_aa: CASSFILGTGSGYTF
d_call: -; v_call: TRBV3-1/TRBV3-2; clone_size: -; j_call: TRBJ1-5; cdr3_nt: TGTGCCAGCAGCCTCGGGAGGAATCAGCCCCAGCATTTT; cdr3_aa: CASSLGRNQPQHF
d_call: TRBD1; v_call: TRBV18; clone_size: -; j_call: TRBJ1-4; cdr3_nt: TGTGCCAGCTCACCAAAGACAGGGAGTTTCGGTGAAAAACTGTTTTTT; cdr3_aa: CASSPKTGSFGEKLFF
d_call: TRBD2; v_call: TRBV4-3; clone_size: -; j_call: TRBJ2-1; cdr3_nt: TGCGCCAGCAGCCAAGGACTAGCGGGGTACAATGAGCAGTTCTTC; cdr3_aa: CASSQGLAGYNEQFF
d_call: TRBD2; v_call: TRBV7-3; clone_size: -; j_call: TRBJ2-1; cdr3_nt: TGTGCCAGCAGCCCGGGACTAGCGGGGGGCGTCGATGAGCAGTTCTTC; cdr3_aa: CASSPGLAGGVDEQFF
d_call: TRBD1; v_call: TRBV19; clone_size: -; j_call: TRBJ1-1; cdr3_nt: TGTGCCAGTAGTATGGGGTCGGCAGGGGGCCGGAGGGCTTTCTTT; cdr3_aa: CASSMGSAGGRRAFF
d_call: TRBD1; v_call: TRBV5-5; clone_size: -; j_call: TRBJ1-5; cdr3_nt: TGTGCCAGCAGCGCATTGACAGGGTTGAACAATCAGCCCCAGCATTTT; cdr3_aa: CASSALTGLNNQPQHF
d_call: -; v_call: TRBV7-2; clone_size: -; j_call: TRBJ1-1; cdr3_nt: TGTGCCAGCAGCTTAGCGGGGGCGCGGAACACTGAAGCTTTCTTT; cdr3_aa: CASSLAGARNTEAFF
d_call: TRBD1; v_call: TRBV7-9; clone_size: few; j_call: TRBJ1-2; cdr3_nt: TGTGCCAGCAGCTTAAGGGACAGGGTCCGTGGCTACACCTTC; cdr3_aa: CASSLRDRVRGYTF
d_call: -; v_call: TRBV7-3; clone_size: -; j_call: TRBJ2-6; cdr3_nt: TGTGCCAGCAGCTTGGCTGGCGGATTTGGGGCCAACGTCCTGACTTTC; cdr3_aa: CASSLAGGFGANVLTF